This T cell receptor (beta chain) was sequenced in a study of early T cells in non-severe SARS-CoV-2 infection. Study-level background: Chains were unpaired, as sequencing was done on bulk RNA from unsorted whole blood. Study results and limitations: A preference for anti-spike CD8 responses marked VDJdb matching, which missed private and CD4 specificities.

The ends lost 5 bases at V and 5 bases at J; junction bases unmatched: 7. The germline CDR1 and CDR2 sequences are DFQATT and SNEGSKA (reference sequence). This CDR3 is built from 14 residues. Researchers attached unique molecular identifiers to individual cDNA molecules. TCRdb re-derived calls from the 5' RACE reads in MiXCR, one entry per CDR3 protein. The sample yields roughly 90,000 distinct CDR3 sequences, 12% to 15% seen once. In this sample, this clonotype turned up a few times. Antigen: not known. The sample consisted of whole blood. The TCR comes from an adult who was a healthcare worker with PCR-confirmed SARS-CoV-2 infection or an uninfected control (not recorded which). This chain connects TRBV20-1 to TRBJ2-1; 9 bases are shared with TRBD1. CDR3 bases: TGCAGTGCTCACCCGGGACAGGGAAACAATGAGCAGTTCTTC. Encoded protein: CSAHPGQGNNEQFF.